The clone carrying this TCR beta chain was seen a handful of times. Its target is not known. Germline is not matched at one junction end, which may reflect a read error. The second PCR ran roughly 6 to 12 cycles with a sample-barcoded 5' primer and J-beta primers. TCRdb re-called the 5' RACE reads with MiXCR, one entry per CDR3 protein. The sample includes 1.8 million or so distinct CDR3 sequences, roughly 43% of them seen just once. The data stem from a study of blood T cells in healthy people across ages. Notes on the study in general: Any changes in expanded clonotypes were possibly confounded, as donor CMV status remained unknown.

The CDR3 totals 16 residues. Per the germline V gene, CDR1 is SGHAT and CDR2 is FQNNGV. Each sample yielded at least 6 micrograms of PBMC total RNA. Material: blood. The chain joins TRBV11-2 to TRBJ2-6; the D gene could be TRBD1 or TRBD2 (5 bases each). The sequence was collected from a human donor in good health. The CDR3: CPSSPVGVLEANVLTF. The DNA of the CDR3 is TGTCCCAGCTCTCCCGTGGGGGTACTAGAGGCCAACGTCCTGACTTTC.